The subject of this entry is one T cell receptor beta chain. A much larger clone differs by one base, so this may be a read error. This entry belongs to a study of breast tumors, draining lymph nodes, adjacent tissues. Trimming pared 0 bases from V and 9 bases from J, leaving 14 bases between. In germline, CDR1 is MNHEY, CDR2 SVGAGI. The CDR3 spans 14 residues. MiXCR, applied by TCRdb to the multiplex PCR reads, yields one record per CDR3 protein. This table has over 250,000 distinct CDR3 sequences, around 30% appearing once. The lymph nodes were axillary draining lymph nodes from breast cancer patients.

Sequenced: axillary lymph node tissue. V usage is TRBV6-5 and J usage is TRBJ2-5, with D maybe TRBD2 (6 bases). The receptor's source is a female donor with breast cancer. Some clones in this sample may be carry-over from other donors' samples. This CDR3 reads CASSYSGGIKAQYF. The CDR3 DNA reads TGTGCCAGCAGTTACTCGGGCGGGATTAAGGCCCAGTACTTC.